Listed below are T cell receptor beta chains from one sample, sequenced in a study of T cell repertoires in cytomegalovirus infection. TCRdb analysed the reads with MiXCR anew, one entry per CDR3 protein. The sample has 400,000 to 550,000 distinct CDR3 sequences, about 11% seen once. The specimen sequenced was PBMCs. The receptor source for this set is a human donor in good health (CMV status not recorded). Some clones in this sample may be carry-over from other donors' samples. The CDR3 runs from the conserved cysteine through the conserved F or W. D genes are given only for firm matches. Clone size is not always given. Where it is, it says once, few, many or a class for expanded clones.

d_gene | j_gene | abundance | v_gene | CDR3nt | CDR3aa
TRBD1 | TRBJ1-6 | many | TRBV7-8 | TGTGCCAGCAGCCCAAGAGGACAGGGAAGTTCACCCCTCCACTTT | CASSPRGQGSSPLHF
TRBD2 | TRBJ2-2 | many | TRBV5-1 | TGCGCCAGCAGCTTCAAGCGGGAGGGCCCCACCGGGGAGCTGTTTTTT | CASSFKREGPTGELFF
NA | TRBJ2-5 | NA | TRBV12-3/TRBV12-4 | TGTGCCAGCAACCGCGGACAGATCCGACAAGAGACCCAGTACTTC | CASNRGQIRQETQYF
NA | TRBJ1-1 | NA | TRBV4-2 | TGTGCCAGCCAGGAAGGGACGATGAACACTGAAGCTTTCTTT | CASQEGTMNTEAFF
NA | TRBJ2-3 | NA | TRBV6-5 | TGTGCCAGCAGTATAACCCGCACAGATACGCAGTATTTT | CASSITRTDTQYF
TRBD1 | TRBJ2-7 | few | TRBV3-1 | TGTGCCAGCAGCCAAGATTCGACAGGGGGAAGGAACGAGCAGTACTTC | CASSQDSTGGRNEQYF
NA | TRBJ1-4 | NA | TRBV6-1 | TGTGCCAGCAGGGACGCCTCGACTAATGAAAAACTGTTTTTT | CASRDASTNEKLFF
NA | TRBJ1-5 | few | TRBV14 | TGTGCCAGCAGCCTTGTGCCTACCAATCAGCCCCAGCATTTT | CASSLVPTNQPQHF
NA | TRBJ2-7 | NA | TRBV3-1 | TGTGCCAGCAGCCAAGTAGCAGGGATCATCGCCTACGAGCAGTACTTC | CASSQVAGIIAYEQYF
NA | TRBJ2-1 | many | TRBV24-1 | TGTGCCACCTCTGACAGCAATGAGCAGTTCTTC | CATSDSNEQFF
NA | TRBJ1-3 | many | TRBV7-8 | TGTGCCAGCAGCACCTCCTCGGGTGGCACCATATATTTT | CASSTSSGGTIYF
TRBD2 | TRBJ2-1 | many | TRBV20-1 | TGCAGTGCTAGCGGGGGGACTGAGCAGTTCTTC | CSASGGTEQFF
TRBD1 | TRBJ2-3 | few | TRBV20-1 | TGCAGTGCCGCCAAACGCTCACCACAGGGGTCGGATACGCAGTATTTT | CSAAKRSPQGSDTQYF
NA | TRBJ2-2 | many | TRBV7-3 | TGTGCCAGCAGCTTATCCAGGGAGTTCGCCACCGGGGAGCTGTTTTTT | CASSLSREFATGELFF
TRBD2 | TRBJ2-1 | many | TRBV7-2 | TGTGCCAGCAGCTTTAAGCTAGCGGGGATTACTTACAATGAGCAGTTCTTC | CASSFKLAGITYNEQFF
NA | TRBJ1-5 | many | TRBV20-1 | TGCAGTGCTAGATATCAGGGAATTCAGCCCCAGCATTTT | CSARYQGIQPQHF
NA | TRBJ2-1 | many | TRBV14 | TGTGCCAGCAGCCAAGGGGTTAGCTCCTACAATGAGCAGTTCTTC | CASSQGVSSYNEQFF
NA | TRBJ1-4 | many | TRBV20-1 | TGCAGTTCAAGACAGGCAACTAATGAAAAACTGTTTTTT | CSSRQATNEKLFF
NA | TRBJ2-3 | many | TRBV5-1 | TGCGCCAGCAGTCCCCTGGGGGGAGGAGGTCGAGATACGCAGTATTTT | CASSPLGGGGRDTQYF
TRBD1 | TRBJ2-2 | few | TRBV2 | TGTGCCAGCGACGATATCACAGGGGCCGGGGAGCTGTTTTTT | CASDDITGAGELFF
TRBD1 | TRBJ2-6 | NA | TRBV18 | TGTGCCAGCTCACCTGAGGGGGCAGGAGGGGCCAACGTCCTGACTTTC | CASSPEGAGGANVLTF
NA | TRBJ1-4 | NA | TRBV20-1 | TGCAGTGCTAGGGCCTTCGGGGAAAAACTGTTTTTT | CSARAFGEKLFF
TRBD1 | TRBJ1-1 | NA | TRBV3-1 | TGTGCCAGCAGCCAGGAGACAGGGATCCTACACACTGAAGCTTTCTTT | CASSQETGILHTEAFF
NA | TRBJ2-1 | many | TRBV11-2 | TGTGCCAGCAGACGAGGAGGGGGATTCTCCTACAATGAGCAGTTCTTC | CASRRGGGFSYNEQFF
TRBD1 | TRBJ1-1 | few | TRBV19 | TGTGCCAGTAGTATGACAGGGGGGGCTGAAGCTTTCTTT | CASSMTGGAEAFF
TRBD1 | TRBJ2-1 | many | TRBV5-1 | TGCGCCAGCAGCTTGGTGGTGTTTGACAGGGTCAATGAGCAGTTCTTC | CASSLVVFDRVNEQFF
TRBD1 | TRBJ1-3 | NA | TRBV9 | TGTGCCAGCAGCGCCGGGACAGGAGCTAGCTCTGGAAACACCATATATTTT | CASSAGTGASSGNTIYF
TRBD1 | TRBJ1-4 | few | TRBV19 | TGTGCCAGTAGGACAGGGCCCGGAACTAATGAAAAACTGTTTTTT | CASRTGPGTNEKLFF
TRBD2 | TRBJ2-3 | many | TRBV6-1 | TGTGCCAGCAGTGATCGACTAGCTCGGGATACGCAGTATTTT | CASSDRLARDTQYF
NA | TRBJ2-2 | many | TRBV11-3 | TGTGCCAGCAGCCAAGGGATCATCACCGGGGAGCTGTTTTTT | CASSQGIITGELFF
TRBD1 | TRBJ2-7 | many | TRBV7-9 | TGTGCCAGCAGCCTCGGGACAGGGTTACTCGAGCAGTACTTC | CASSLGTGLLEQYF
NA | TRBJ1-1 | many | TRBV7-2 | TGTGCCAGCAGCGCCCCCGGGGCGATCACTGAAGCTTTCTTT | CASSAPGAITEAFF
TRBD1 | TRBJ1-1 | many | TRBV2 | TGTGCCAGCAGTCGGGACAGGGCATCAAATACTAAAAACACTGAAGCTTTCTTT | CASSRDRASNTKNTEAFF
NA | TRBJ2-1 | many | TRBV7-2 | TGTGCCAGCAGCTTTCTAGCGCTTGAGCAGTTCTTC | CASSFLALEQFF
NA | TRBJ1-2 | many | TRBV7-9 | TGTGCCAGCAGCTTAGACTCCCGGGGCAGGGTCTATGGCTACACCTTC | CASSLDSRGRVYGYTF
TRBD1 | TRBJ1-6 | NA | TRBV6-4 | TGTGCCAGCAGTGCCGGGACAGGGCTGCAACCCCTCCACTTT | CASSAGTGLQPLHF
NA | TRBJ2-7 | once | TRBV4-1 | TGCGCCAGCAGCCAACCCGTGACAGGCCGGCTGGACGAGCAGTACTTC | CASSQPVTGRLDEQYF
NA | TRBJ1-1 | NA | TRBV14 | TGTGCCAGCAGCCAAGGAATAGGGGGGGGCGCTTTCTTT | CASSQGIGGGAFF
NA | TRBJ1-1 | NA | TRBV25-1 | TGTGCCAGCAGTGCGCATGGGGGTAACACTGAAGCTTTCTTT | CASSAHGGNTEAFF
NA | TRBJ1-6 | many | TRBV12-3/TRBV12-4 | TGTGCCAGCAGTTTATTGTCGGGTAATTCACCCCTCCACTTT | CASSLLSGNSPLHF
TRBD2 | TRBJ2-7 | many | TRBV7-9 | TGTGCCAGCAGCCGTGTTAGCAGCGGGAGGGCCTACGAGCAGTACTTC | CASSRVSSGRAYEQYF
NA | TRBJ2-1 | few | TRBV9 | TGTGCCAGCAGCGTAGGGGCAGGCTTCAACTCCTACAATGAGCAGTTCTTC | CASSVGAGFNSYNEQFF
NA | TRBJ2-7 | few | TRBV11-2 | TGTGCCAGCAGCTTGGGGTGGGTTCAATCGTACGAGCAGTACTTC | CASSLGWVQSYEQYF
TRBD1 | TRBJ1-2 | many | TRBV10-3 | TGTGCCATCAGTGAGTCCGACAGGGGGCTTAAGTATGGCTACACCTTC | CAISESDRGLKYGYTF
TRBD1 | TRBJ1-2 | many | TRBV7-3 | TGTGCCAGCAGCTTAAACGGCAGGGGGAATGGCTACACCTTC | CASSLNGRGNGYTF
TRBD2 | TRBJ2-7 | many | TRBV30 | TGTGCCTGGAACCTAGCGGGAAAGGGGGAGCAGTACTTC | CAWNLAGKGEQYF
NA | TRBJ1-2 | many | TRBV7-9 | TGTGCCAGCAGCTTGAAAGGGGGTCCCAACTATGGCTACACCTTC | CASSLKGGPNYGYTF
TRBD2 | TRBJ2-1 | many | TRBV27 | TGTGCCAGCAGTTTATGGGTAGCAAGCGGGGGGAACGAGAGCGATGAGCAGTTCTTC | CASSLWVASGGNESDEQFF
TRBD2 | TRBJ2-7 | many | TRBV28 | TGTGCCAGCAGGACTAGCGGGAGTATATCCTACGAGCAGTACTTC | CASRTSGSISYEQYF
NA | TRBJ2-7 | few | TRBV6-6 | TGTGCCAGCAGTTACAGGAGGGGTCTCTCCTACGAGCAGTACTTC | CASSYRRGLSYEQYF